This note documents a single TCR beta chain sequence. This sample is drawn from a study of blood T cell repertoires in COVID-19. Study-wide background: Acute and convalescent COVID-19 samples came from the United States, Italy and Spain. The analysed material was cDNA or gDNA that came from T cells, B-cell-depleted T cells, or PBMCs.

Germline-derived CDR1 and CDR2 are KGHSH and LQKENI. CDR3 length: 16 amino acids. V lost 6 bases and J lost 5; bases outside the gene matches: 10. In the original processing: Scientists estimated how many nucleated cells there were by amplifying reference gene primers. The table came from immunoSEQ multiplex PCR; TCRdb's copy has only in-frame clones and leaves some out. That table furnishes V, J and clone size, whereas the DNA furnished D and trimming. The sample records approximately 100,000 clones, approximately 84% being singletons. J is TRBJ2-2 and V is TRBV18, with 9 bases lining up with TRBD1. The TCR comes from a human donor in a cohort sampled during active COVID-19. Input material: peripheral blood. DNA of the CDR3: TGTGCCAGCTCTCCAGGGGGACAGGGCGTTACCGGGGAGCTGTTTTTT. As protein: CASSPGGQGVTGELFF. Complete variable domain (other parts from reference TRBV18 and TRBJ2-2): NAGVMQNPRHLVRRRGQEARLRCSPMKGHSHVYWYRQLPEEGLKFMVYLQKENIIDESGMPKERFSAEFPKEGPSILRIQQVVRGDSAAYFCASSPGGQGVTGELFFGEGSRLTVL.